This TCR beta chain appears in the sequencing data of a study of blood T cell repertoires in COVID-19. The CDR3 is 16 residues long. V was cut by 4 bases and J by 1 base, with 14 bases left in between. The germline CDR1 and CDR2 sequences are LGHDT and YNNKEL (reference sequence). The data were produced by immunoSEQ multiplex PCR, yet TCRdb's version contains in-frame clones alone and is incomplete. Of 250,000 to 350,000 clones in the sample, roughly 86% are singletons; the top ten hold roughly 5%. The sequence derives from a woman aged 30 to 39 who had recovered from COVID-19. Sequencing was carried out using PBMCs or T cells enriched from blood (not recorded which). V gene TRBV3-1 (or the pseudogene TRBV3-2) combines with J gene TRBJ1-5; TRBD1 is a possible D gene (6 bases). Here the CDR3 reads CASSPRGGGSNQPQHF. In DNA, the CDR3 is TGTGCCAGCAGCCCCCGGGGAGGGGGGAGCAATCAGCCCCAGCATTTT.